This entry lists 16 T cell receptor beta chains sequenced from one sample in a study of graft-versus-host responses after intestinal transplantation. These receptors' antigens are unknown. Data came from immunoSEQ multiplex PCR; TCRdb stores just in-frame clones and leaves some out. The sample shows over 90,000 clones, roughly 91% of them seen only once. The source material was unstimulated CD4+ T cells sorted from spleen or lymph node cells, sampled before transplant. These receptors were taken from a human donor who was the organ donor for an intestinal transplant.

This clone occurred a few times. This chain connects TRBV19 to TRBJ1-2; D possibly corresponds to TRBD1 (6 bases). From germline, CDR1 is LNHDA and CDR2 SQIVND (reference sequence). V lost 10 bases to trimming and J lost 8 bases, with 20 bases between them. The CDR3 sequence is 13 residues long. CDR3 nucleotides: TGTGCCACCGCAGGGCGGGGGCGGAGGGGCTACACCTTC. Protein sequence: CATAGRGRRGYTF.

The CDR3 loop reads CASSGTGRETQYF. The CDR3 DNA follows: TGCGCCAGCAGCGGAACGGGGAGGGAGACCCAGTACTTC. The gene calls are TRBV5-1 and TRBJ2-5, with D possibly matching TRBD2 (6 bases). The CDR3 runs to 13 residues. The germline gives CDR1 SGHRS, CDR2 YFSETQ. V was cut by 4 bases and J by 5 bases, with 12 bases left in between. The full variable domain, with the rest looked up from reference TRBV5-1 and TRBJ2-5, is KAGVTQTPRYLIKTRGQQVTLSCSPISGHRSVSWYQQTPGQGLQFLFEYFSETQRNKGNFPGRFSGRQFSNSRSEMNVSTLELGDSALYLCASSGTGRETQYFGPGTRLLVL.

The chain has TRBV9 and TRBJ2-7; D is possibly TRBD1 (6 bases). Trimming pared 6 bases from V and 6 bases from J, leaving 16 bases between. The length of the CDR3 is 13 residues. Looked up from germline, CDR1 is SGDLS and CDR2 is YYNGEE. CDR3: CASTATQGSEQYF. The CDR3 nucleotides are TGTGCCAGCACCGCAACACAGGGATCCGAGCAGTACTTC.

The genes are TRBV6-5 and TRBJ2-3, with D possibly matching TRBD2 (5 bases). Germline V gene data show CDR1 as MNHEY and CDR2 as SVGAGI. The CDR3 runs 15 residues. Trimming pared 4 bases from V and 0 bases from J, leaving 11 bases between. The DNA of the CDR3 is TGTGCCAGCAGTTTCAGCGGCCCTAGCACAGATACGCAGTATTTT. Amino acids: CASSFSGPSTDTQYF.

The chain is built from TRBV5-1 and TRBJ1-3, with TRBD1 matching 11 bases. The junction had 11 bases not matched to a gene; V was cut back by 4 bases and J by 2 bases. CDR3 length: 18 residues. CDR1 is SGHRS, CDR2 YFSETQ, per germline. The CDR3, as DNA: TGCGCCAGCAGCATTAATCCGGGACAGGGGGGCCCTGGAAACACCATATATTTT. Protein product: CASSINPGQGGPGNTIYF.

The chain's CDR3 is CASSAGQAAGYTF. As DNA, the CDR3 is TGTGCCAGCAGCGCGGGACAGGCGGCCGGCTACACCTTC. The chain employs TRBV9 and TRBJ1-2; TRBD1 aligns across 8 bases. Germline V gene sequence: CDR1 SGDLS, CDR2 YYNGEE. This CDR3 region has 13 residues. V shed 3 bases and J 8 bases; nucleotides not matched to a gene: 6.

For the CDR3, the DNA is TGTGCCAGCAGCAAGGGAGGCACAGATACGCAGTATTTT. This gives the protein CASSKGGTDTQYF. The V and J genes are TRBV9 and TRBJ2-3, with a weak D call TRBD2 (5 bases). Germline CDR1 is SGDLS and CDR2 is YYNGEE. The CDR3 sequence is 13 residues long. The V and J ends lost 4 bases and 1 base respectively, with 7 bases between them.

The V gene is TRBV4-1, the J gene TRBJ2-7; weak D call: TRBD2 (6 bases). Per the germline V gene, CDR1 is MGHRA and CDR2 is YSYEKL. Deletions cut 1 base from V and 2 bases from J, with 15 bases between. The CDR3 has 16 amino acids. The CDR3 DNA follows: TGCGCCAGCAGCCAAGGATCGGGGGTGAATGCCTACGAGCAGTACTTC. It translates to CASSQGSGVNAYEQYF.

This clone showed up just once. J is TRBJ2-3 and V is TRBV6-4; 15 bases agree with TRBD2. The CDR3 consists of 18 residues. Looked up from germline, CDR1 is MRHNA and CDR2 is SNTAGT. V was pared by 6 bases and J by 0 bases, with 7 bases of the junction left unmatched. The CDR3: CASSGGTSGGTSTDTQYF. The CDR3 region has the DNA TGTGCCAGCAGCGGAGGGACTAGCGGGGGGACTAGCACAGATACGCAGTATTTT.

Notes on this clone: Different DNA sequences within this sample yield the same CDR3. This sequence joins TRBV6-5 and TRBJ2-7; tentatively, D is TRBD2 (5 bases). This CDR3 region has 14 residues. CDR1 is MNHEY and CDR2 is SVGAGI in the germline V gene. Trimming removed 2 bases at V and 0 bases at J, with 8 bases between. The CDR3 here is CASSYGGASYEQYF. The CDR3 nucleotides read TGTGCCAGCAGTTACGGAGGAGCCTCCTACGAGCAGTACTTC.

The rearrangement links TRBV6-1 to TRBJ2-7; 10 bases map to TRBD1. CDR3 length: 13 amino acids. Per the germline V gene, CDR1 is MNHNS and CDR2 is SASEGT. The V gene end was trimmed by 6 bases and the J gene end by 7 bases; junction bases not matched to a gene: 6. CDR3 sequence (DNA): TGTGCCAGCAGACCTCCGGGACAGGGGGAGCAGTACTTC. Protein sequence: CASRPPGQGEQYF.

The DNA for the CDR3 is TGCGCCAGCAGCTCGGGCCGGGGGGGGACAGCTTTCTTT. It codes for CASSSGRGGTAFF. The chain carries TRBV5-1 and TRBJ1-1, with TRBD1 as a possible D gene (5 bases). The V end lost 3 bases, the J end lost 10 bases, and 16 bases lay between the germline ends. The germline gives CDR1 SGHRS, CDR2 YFSETQ. The CDR3 has 13 residues.

J is TRBJ1-6 and V is TRBV6-5; TRBD1 matches 8 bases. Germline values: CDR1 MNHEY, CDR2 SVGAGI. CDR3 length: 15 residues. Trimming removed 2 bases from V and 8 bases from J; junction bases left unmatched: 5. The CDR3 sequence is CASSYTDRGDSPLHF. In DNA, the CDR3 is TGTGCCAGCAGTTACACCGACAGGGGCGATTCACCCCTCCACTTT.

This clone has just a few counts. This rearrangement joins TRBV6-5 to TRBJ2-7; TRBD2 aligns across 11 bases. In germline, CDR1 is MNHEY, CDR2 SVGAGI. The CDR3 consists of 15 residues. With 0 bases clipped from V and 2 bases from J, the junction kept 0 bases outside the gene matches. DNA of the CDR3: TGTGCCAGCAGTTACTCGACTAGCGGGACCTACGAGCAGTACTTC. Translating gives CASSYSTSGTYEQYF.

The V call is TRBV7-9, the J call TRBJ2-3; TRBD1 aligns across 7 bases. Germline V CDR1 and CDR2: SEHNR, FQNEAQ (reference sequence). Losses at the gene ends were 5 bases for V and 7 bases for J; bases not matched to a gene: 12. The CDR3 contains 15 residues. CDR3 DNA sequence: TGTGCCAGCAGCCCAGGAGGTGGGACAGCCCATACGCAGTATTTT. This sequence encodes CASSPGGGTAHTQYF.

The CDR3 nucleotides are TGTGCCAGCAGCTTGACAGGGTACTACGAGCAGTACTTC. As protein: CASSLTGYYEQYF. The chain links TRBV5-4 to TRBJ2-5, with D possibly TRBD1 on 6 matching bases. Judging by the DNA end, TRBJ2-7 fits better; the J call may be wrong. CDR1 and CDR2 (germline): SGHNT, YYREEE (reference sequence). There are 13 residues in the CDR3.